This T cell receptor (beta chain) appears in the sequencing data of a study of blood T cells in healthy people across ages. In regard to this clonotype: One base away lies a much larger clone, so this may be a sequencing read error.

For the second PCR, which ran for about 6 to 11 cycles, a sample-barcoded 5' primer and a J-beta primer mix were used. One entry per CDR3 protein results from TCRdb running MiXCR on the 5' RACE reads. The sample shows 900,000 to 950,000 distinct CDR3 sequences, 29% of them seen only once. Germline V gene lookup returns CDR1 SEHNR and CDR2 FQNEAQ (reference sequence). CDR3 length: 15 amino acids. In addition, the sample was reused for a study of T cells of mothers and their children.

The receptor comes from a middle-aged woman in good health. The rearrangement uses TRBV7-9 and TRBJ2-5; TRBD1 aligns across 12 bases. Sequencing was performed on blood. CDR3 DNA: TGTGTCAGCAGCCAGTGGGACAGGGGGCGAGAGACCCAGTACTTC. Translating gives CVSSQWDRGRETQYF.